A single sample is the source of the 18 T cell receptor beta chains below, sequenced in a study of blood T cell repertoires in COVID-19. Some clones are missing from TCRdb's copy, which holds only in-frame ones; the method was immunoSEQ multiplex PCR. Seen here are about 470,000 clones, about nine tenths observed once, and the top ten hold approximately 0.7%. The sequencing input was PBMCs or T cells enriched from blood (not recorded which). The origin of the receptors is a woman younger than 35 who had recovered from COVID-19.

The rearrangement joins TRBV5-4 to TRBJ1-1; maybe TRBD1 (6 bases). Germline V gives CDR1 SGHNT, CDR2 YYREEE (reference sequence). The ends were cut back, 3 bases at V and 3 bases at J, with 9 bases in the middle. This CDR3 contains 13 residues. CDR3 residues: CASSSGVYTEAFF. CDR3 nucleotides: TGTGCCAGCAGCTCAGGGGTCTACACTGAAGCTTTCTTT.

This chain connects TRBV27 to TRBJ1-6; D may be TRBD1 (6 bases). Between the trimmed V and J ends, which lost 6 bases and 4 bases, there was a span of 10 bases. The CDR3 has 14 amino acids. The germline V gene encodes CDR1 MNHEY and CDR2 SMNVEV (reference sequence). Here the CDR3 DNA reads TGTGCCAGCAGCCTGACAGGTTATAATTCACCCCTCCACTTT. It codes for CASSLTGYNSPLHF.

There are a few counts of this clone. The gene calls are TRBV5-5 and TRBJ1-5, with D perhaps matching TRBD1 (6 bases). Germline-derived CDR1 and CDR2 are SGHKS and YYEKEE (reference sequence). V lost 5 bases, J lost 5 bases, and 17 bases lay in between. The CDR3 length is 15 residues. The CDR3 DNA reads as TGTGCCAGCAGAATCCGACAGGAGGCGGATCAGCCCCAGCATTTT. Translated: CASRIRQEADQPQHF.

The chain combines TRBV12-3 or TRBV12-4 with TRBJ1-1; D remains unclear. The CDR3 is 11 residues long. Trimming left V 5 bases short and J 6 bases short, with 7 bases between. CDR3 residues: CASSLNSEAFF. The CDR3 DNA follows: TGTGCCAGCAGTCTTAACTCTGAAGCTTTCTTT.

The chain recombines TRBV29-1 with TRBJ1-1, with D perhaps matching TRBD1 (6 bases). The V gene's germline CDR1 is SQVTM and CDR2 ANQGSEA. Trimming cost V 3 bases and J 5 bases, with 13 bases left between them. This CDR3 has 13 amino acids. The CDR3 is CSVDRGGKTEAFF. CDR3 DNA sequence: TGCAGCGTTGACAGGGGCGGTAAGACTGAAGCTTTCTTT.

This sequence joins TRBV19 and TRBJ2-7, with 10 bases matching TRBD1. V was clipped by 5 bases and J by 4 bases; unmatched bases: 8. The length of the CDR3 is 15 residues. The germline V gene encodes CDR1 LNHDA and CDR2 SQIVND (reference sequence). In DNA form, the CDR3 reads TGTGCCAGTAGTCCTCCGGGACAGGGGATTTACGAGCAGTACTTC. This sequence encodes CASSPPGQGIYEQYF.

The CDR3 sequence: CAWGAESTDTQYF. The CDR3 bases are TGTGCCTGGGGAGCGGAGAGCACAGATACGCAGTATTTT. The chain links TRBV30 to TRBJ2-3, with D perhaps matching TRBD2 (5 bases). Germline CDR1 and CDR2: GTSNPN and SVGIG (reference sequence). V lost 5 bases and J 0 bases, leaving 9 bases between the germline ends. The CDR3 has 13 residues.

Only one count was recorded for this clone. The V call is TRBV27, the J call TRBJ1-5; no clear D. Trimming removed 3 bases at V and 5 bases at J, with 8 bases between. From germline, CDR1 is MNHEY and CDR2 SMNVEV (reference sequence). The CDR3 length is 13 residues. CDR3 DNA: TGTGCCAGCAGTTTCTCGGGTTATCAGCCCCAGCATTTT. This gives the protein CASSFSGYQPQHF.

This chain links TRBV3-1 (or the pseudogene TRBV3-2) with TRBJ1-3, with D hard to call. Trimming left V 5 bases short and J 4 bases short, with 12 bases between. CDR3 size: 14 residues. Germline assignment: CDR1 LGHDT and CDR2 YNNKEL (reference sequence). CDR3 coding DNA: TGTGCCAGCAGCACCGCTCGCCTAGGAAACACCATATATTTT. Its translation is CASSTARLGNTIYF.

V and J are TRBV6-1 and TRBJ2-7; D is perhaps TRBD1 (5 bases). The ends were cut back, 2 bases at V and 1 base at J, with 15 bases in the middle. Germline lookup yields CDR1 MNHNS and CDR2 SASEGT. The CDR3 extends over 16 amino acids. The CDR3 DNA reads as TGTGCCAGCAGTGAAAAGGCAGGGCCCAGGTCCTACGAGCAGTACTTC. Protein sequence: CASSEKAGPRSYEQYF.

The chain carries TRBV19 and TRBJ1-2; 8 positions match TRBD1. Trimming removed 3 bases from V and 8 bases from J; junction bases left unmatched: 8. CDR3 length: 14 amino acids. Germline values: CDR1 LNHDA, CDR2 SQIVND (reference sequence). CDR3 DNA: TGTGCCAGTAGTATCTTCGCAGGGGGCAAAGGCTACACCTTC. Amino acid sequence: CASSIFAGGKGYTF.

The genes are TRBV2 and TRBJ1-1, with 8 bases matching TRBD1. Germline V gene data show CDR1 as SNHLY and CDR2 as FYNNEI. The trim removed 4 bases at V and 3 bases at J, leaving 10 bases unmatched. This CDR3 spans 16 amino acids. CDR3 sequence: CASSVPLTGVDTEAFF. DNA for the CDR3: TGTGCCAGCAGTGTTCCCTTGACAGGGGTCGACACTGAAGCTTTCTTT.

The chain carries TRBV6-5 and TRBJ2-5; D is perhaps TRBD1 (6 bases). Germline assignment: CDR1 MNHEY and CDR2 SVGAGI. There are 14 residues in the CDR3. Trimming cost V 5 bases and J 3 bases, with 13 bases left between them. CDR3 sequence reads: CASSHLDSEETQYF. In DNA, the CDR3 is TGTGCCAGCAGTCACTTGGACAGCGAAGAGACCCAGTACTTC.

V and J are TRBV2 and TRBJ2-3; 8 bases map to TRBD1. The germline V gene has CDR1 SNHLY and CDR2 FYNNEI. This CDR3 is 12 amino acids long. Germline trimming cut 10 bases from V and 3 bases from J; bases unmatched to any gene: 3. CDR3 in DNA: TGTGCCAACGGACAGGGAACAGATACGCAGTATTTT. This encodes CANGQGTDTQYF.

The J gene is TRBJ1-6, the V gene TRBV5-1; the match to TRBD1 covers 7 bases. CDR3 length: 15 residues. Germline CDR1 and CDR2: SGHRS and YFSETQ. J gave up 7 bases and V 4 bases, and 8 bases lay outside the gene matches. In nucleotides, the CDR3 is TGCGCCAGCAGCGCCGAAGCACAGGGGAATTCACCCCTCCACTTT. Encoded protein: CASSAEAQGNSPLHF.

CDR3 residues: CASSLSKTRRDEQYF. The CDR3 region has the DNA TGTGCCAGCAGTTTATCCAAAACGCGTCGGGACGAGCAGTACTTC. The V and J genes are TRBV27 and TRBJ2-7; D ambiguous. V was clipped by 0 bases and J by 5 bases, with 14 bases between them. This CDR3 is 15 amino acids long. Germline-derived CDR1 and CDR2 are MNHEY and SMNVEV (reference sequence).

V usage is TRBV7-2 and J usage is TRBJ1-3; D remains ambiguous. Germline CDR1 reads SGHTA; CDR2 reads FQGNSA. The CDR3 sequence is 15 residues long. Trimming removed 1 base at V and 1 base at J, with 8 bases between. The CDR3 sequence: CASSLGPVSGNTIYF. The CDR3 DNA reads as TGTGCCAGCAGCTTAGGTCCCGTTTCTGGAAACACCATATATTTT.

V is TRBV7-8 and J is TRBJ1-6; 7 bases are a match to TRBD1. V lost 5 bases and J lost 7; bases outside the gene matches: 8. The CDR3 sequence is 15 residues long. Germline V lookup: CDR1 SGHVS, CDR2 FQNEAQ. In DNA form, the CDR3 reads TGTGCCAGCAGCCCCTATGACAGGGAAAATTCACCCCTCCACTTT. This sequence encodes CASSPYDRENSPLHF.